This TCR beta chain was observed in a study of CD8+ T cells in alopecia areata. Study summary: After 6 to 18 months of tofacitinib, follow-up continued 6 months off drug. Among treated patients, severity was scored by affected scalp area percentage. Study-level results: How baseline CD8+ expansion relates to response remains uncertain (there was one nonresponder).

Germline V lookup: CDR1 SQVTM, CDR2 ANQGSEA. The CDR3 totals 13 residues. V gave up 4 bases and J gave up 6 bases, with 15 bases separating them. Documented treatment: oral pan-JAK inhibitor, 5-10 mg twice daily. cDNA prepared by RNA extraction and subsequent reverse transcription served as the template for sequencing. TCRdb's table, derived via immunoSEQ multiplex PCR, lists solely in-frame clones and lacks some. The sample lists 110,000 to 150,000 clones, around 82% occurring once. Points on this clone: The antigen is not known.

Material: CD8+ T cells sorted from blood, obtained at week 4, from a patient treated with tofacitinib. The chain has TRBV29-1 and TRBJ1-1; no clear D gene. This receptor was obtained from a human donor with alopecia areata. The CDR3 coding sequence is TGCAGCGTTGTTCATGAACGTGGGCCTGAAGCTTTCTTT. Translating gives CSVVHERGPEAFF.